The clone carrying this TCR beta chain was detected many times. Its antigen is still unknown. The data stem from a study of regulatory T cells in long-lasting Graves disease. iRepertoire HTBI primers and Arm-PCR of CDR3 regions built TCR beta libraries. TCRdb ran MiXCR on the multiplex PCR reads and lists one entry per CDR3 protein. Of 420,000 or so distinct CDR3 sequences in the sample, about 17% were seen once. V dropped 5 bases and J dropped 5 bases, with 15 bases sitting between them. The CDR3 is 14 residues long. Looked up from germline, CDR1 is SGHTA and CDR2 is FQGNSA. Indicated time point: newly diagnosed GD, antithyroid drugs for less than 3 months. The TCR library used RNA extracted from PBMCs. Study-wide results and limits: Persistent disease samples used TRBV28, TRBJ1-2 and TRBJ2-5 preferentially.

A further study also used this sample, focusing on T cells in Graves' hyperthyroidism and ophthalmopathy. That source adds: Ophthalmopathy prediction by the model preceded onset by a median about 6 months.

The sequences come from peripheral blood mononuclear cells (PBMCs), collected at new diagnosis, from a patient treated with antithyroid drugs. This TCR came from a woman aged 18-29 years with Graves disease. The chain has TRBV7-2 and TRBJ1-1, with a possible D match to TRBD1 (5 bases). The CDR3 nucleotides are TGTGCCAGCAGCGTCTTCGGGGGAGTAACTGAAGCTTTCTTT. Its translation: CASSVFGGVTEAFF.